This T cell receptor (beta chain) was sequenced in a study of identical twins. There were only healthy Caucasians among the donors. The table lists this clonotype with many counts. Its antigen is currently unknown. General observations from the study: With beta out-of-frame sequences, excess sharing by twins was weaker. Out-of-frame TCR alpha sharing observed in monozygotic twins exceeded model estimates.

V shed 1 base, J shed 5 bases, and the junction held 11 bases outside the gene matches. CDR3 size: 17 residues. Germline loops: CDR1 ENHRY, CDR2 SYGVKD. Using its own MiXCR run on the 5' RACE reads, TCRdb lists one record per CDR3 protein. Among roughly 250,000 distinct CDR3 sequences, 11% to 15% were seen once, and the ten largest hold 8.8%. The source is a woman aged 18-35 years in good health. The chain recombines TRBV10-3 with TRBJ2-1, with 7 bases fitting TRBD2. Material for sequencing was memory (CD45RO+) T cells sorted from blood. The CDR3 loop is CAISEYPGAGSDNEQFF. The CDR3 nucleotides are TGTGCCATCAGTGAGTACCCGGGAGCGGGAAGCGACAATGAGCAGTTCTTC.